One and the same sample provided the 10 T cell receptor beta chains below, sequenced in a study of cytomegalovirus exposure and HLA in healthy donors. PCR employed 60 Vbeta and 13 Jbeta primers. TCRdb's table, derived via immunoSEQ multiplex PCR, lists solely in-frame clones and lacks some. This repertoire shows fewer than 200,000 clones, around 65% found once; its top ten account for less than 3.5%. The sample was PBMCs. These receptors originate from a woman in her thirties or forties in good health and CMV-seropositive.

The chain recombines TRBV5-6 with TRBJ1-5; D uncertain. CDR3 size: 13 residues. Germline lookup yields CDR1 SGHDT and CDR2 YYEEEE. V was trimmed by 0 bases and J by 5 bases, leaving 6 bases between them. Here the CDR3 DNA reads TGTGCCAGCAGCTTGGGGCCTTATCAGCCCCAGCATTTT. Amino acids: CASSLGPYQPQHF.

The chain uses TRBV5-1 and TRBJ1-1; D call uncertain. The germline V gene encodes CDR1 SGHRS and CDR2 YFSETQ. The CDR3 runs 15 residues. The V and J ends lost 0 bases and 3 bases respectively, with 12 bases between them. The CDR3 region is CASSLGAGVDTEAFF. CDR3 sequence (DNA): TGCGCCAGCAGCTTGGGGGCTGGTGTGGACACTGAAGCTTTCTTT.

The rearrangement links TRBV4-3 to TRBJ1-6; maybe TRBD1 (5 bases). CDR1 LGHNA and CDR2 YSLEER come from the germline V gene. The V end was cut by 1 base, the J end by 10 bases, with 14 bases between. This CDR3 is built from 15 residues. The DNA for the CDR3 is TGCGCCAGCAGCCAAGTTTGGCAGGGCGTCTCACCCCTCCACTTT. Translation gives CASSQVWQGVSPLHF.

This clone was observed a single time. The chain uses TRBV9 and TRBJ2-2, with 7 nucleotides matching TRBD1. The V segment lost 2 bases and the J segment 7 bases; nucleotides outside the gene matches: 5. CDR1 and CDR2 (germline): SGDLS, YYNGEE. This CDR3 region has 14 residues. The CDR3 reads CASSVDRAGGELFF. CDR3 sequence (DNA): TGTGCCAGCAGCGTCGACAGGGCGGGCGGGGAGCTGTTTTTT.

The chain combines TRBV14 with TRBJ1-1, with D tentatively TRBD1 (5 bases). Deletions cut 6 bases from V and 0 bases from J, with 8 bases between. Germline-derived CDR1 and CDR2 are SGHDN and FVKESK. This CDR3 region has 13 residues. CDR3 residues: CASSRQMNTEAFF. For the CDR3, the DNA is TGTGCCAGCAGTCGACAGATGAACACTGAAGCTTTCTTT. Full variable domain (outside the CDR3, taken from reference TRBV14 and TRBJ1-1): EAGVTQFPSHSVIEKGQTVTLRCDPISGHDNLYWYRRVMGKEIKFLLHFVKESKQDESGMPNNRFLAERTGGTYSTLKVQPAELEDSGVYFCASSRQMNTEAFFGQGTRLTVV.

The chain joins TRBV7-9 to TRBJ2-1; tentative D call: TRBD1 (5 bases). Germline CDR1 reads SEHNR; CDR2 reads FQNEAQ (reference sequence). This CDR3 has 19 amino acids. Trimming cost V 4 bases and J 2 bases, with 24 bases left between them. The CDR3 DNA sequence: TGTGCCAGCAGCTCGTACTCCCTGCGGCAGGGTATCACCTACAATGAGCAGTTCTTC. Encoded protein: CASSSYSLRQGITYNEQFF.

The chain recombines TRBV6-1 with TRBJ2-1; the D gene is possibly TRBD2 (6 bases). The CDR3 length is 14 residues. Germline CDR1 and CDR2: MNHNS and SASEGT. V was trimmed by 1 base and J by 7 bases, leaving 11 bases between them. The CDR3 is CASSEVRGRNEQFF. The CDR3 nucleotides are TGTGCCAGCAGTGAAGTGCGAGGGAGGAATGAGCAGTTCTTC.

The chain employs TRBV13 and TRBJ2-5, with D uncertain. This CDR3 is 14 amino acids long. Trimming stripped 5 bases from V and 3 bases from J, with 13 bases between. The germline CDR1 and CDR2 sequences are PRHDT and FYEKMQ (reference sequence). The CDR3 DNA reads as TGTGCCAGCAGCCAGCTTCCCCAGGAAGAGACCCAGTACTTC. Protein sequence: CASSQLPQEETQYF.

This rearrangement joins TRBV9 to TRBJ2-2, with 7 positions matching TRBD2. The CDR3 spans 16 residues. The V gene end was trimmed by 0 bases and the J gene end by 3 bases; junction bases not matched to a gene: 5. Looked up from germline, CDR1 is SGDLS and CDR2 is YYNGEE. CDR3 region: CASSVVGGGDTGELFF. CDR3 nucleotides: TGTGCCAGCAGCGTAGTGGGTGGGGGGGACACCGGGGAGCTGTTTTTT.

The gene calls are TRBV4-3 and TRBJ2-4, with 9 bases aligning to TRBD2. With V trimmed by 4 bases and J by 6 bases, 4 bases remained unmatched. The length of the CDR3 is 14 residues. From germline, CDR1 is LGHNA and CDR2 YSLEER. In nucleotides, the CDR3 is TGCGCCAGCAGCCCTAGCGGGAACTTAAACATTCAGTACTTC. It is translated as CASSPSGNLNIQYF.